The source of this T cell receptor beta chain is a study of T cell responses to AZD1222 COVID-19 vaccine. This CDR3 spans 14 amino acids. The V end lost 7 bases, the J end lost 9 bases, and 19 bases lay between the germline ends. CDR1 and CDR2 (germline): SNHLY, FYNNEI. The data were produced by immunoSEQ multiplex PCR, yet TCRdb's version contains in-frame clones alone and is incomplete. The sample includes more than 150,000 clones, over 80% of them seen just once. The chain links TRBV2 to TRBJ2-4, with D tentatively TRBD1 or TRBD2 (6 bases each). The origin of this receptor is an adult in good health. The material sequenced was peripheral blood, taken on day 0 of MenACWY control vaccination. CDR3 nucleotides: TGTGCCAGCATCTACGCCGGGGGCGTTGGCATTCAGTACTTC. Its translation: CASIYAGGVGIQYF.